Each of the 2 T cell receptor beta chains below was sequenced from the same sample in a study of blood T cell repertoires in COVID-19. Here immunoSEQ multiplex PCR was the method, and the copy in TCRdb shows in-frame clones only, minus some. This table holds roughly 410,000 clones, more than 70% found once. The sequencing input was peripheral blood. These receptors all stem from a woman aged 60-75 years with COVID-19, enrolled during active disease.

V gene TRBV9 combines with J gene TRBJ2-1; the D gene is possibly TRBD2 (5 bases). Between the trimmed V and J ends, which lost 0 bases and 7 bases, there was a span of 11 bases. This CDR3 region has 14 residues. Germline CDR1 is SGDLS and CDR2 is YYNGEE. The CDR3 coding sequence is TGTGCCAGCAGCGTAGTGGGGAGAGATAATGAGCAGTTCTTC. Translating gives CASSVVGRDNEQFF.

The rearrangement links TRBV7-3 to TRBJ1-1, with D possibly being TRBD1 (5 bases). CDR1 is SGHTA and CDR2 is FQGTGA in the germline V gene. This CDR3 is 13 amino acids long. V dropped 2 bases and J dropped 6 bases, with 10 bases sitting between them. The CDR3 is CASSLYQGAEAFF. The DNA of the CDR3 is TGTGCCAGCAGCTTATACCAGGGCGCTGAAGCTTTCTTT.